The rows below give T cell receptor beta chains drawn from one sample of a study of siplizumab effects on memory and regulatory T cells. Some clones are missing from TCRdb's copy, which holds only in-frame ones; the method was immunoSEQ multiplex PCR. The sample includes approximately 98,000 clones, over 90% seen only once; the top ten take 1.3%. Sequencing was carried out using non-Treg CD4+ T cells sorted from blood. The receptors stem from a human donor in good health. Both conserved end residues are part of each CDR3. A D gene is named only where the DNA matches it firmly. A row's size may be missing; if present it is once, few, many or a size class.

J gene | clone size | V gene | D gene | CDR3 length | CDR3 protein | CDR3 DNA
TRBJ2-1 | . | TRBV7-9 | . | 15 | CASSLGSGARNEQFF | TGTGCCAGCAGCTTAGGATCCGGGGCGAGGAATGAGCAGTTCTTC
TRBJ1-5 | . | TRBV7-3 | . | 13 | CASSQGTNQPQHF | TGTGCCAGCAGTCAGGGGACCAATCAGCCCCAGCATTTT
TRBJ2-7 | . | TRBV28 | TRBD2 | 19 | CASSRHGSGRLAGRYEQYF | TGTGCCAGCAGCCGCCACGGCTCTGGGCGACTAGCGGGACGATACGAGCAGTACTTC
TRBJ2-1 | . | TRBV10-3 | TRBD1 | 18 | CAISDSRQGDRTYNEQFF | TGTGCCATCAGTGATTCCCGGCAGGGGGACCGGACCTACAATGAGCAGTTCTTC
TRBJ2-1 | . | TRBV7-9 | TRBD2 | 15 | CASSYGTSGYNEQFF | TGTGCCAGCAGCTACGGGACTAGCGGGTACAATGAGCAGTTCTTC
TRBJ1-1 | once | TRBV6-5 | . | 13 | CASARDPNTEAFF | TGTGCCAGCGCAAGGGACCCGAACACTGAAGCTTTCTTT
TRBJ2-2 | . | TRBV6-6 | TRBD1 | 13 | CASTGQGTGELFF | TGTGCCAGCACCGGACAGGGAACCGGGGAGCTGTTTTTT
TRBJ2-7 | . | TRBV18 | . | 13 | CASSPGLSYEQYF | TGTGCCAGCTCACCGGGCCTCTCCTACGAGCAGTACTTC
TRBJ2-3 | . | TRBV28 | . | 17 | CASIGPRLPSFSDTQYF | TGTGCCAGCATTGGACCCCGCCTTCCGAGTTTTTCAGATACGCAGTATTTT
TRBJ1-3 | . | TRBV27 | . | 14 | CASSPTVMGNTIYF | TGTGCCAGCAGTCCGACAGTAATGGGAAACACCATATATTTT
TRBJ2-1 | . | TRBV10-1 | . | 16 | CASSESTARSYNEQFF | TGCGCCAGCAGTGAGTCTACAGCCAGGAGCTACAATGAGCAGTTCTTC
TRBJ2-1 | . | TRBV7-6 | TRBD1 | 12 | CASSLPRGLRFF | TGTGCCAGCAGCTTACCCAGGGGGTTGCGGTTCTTC